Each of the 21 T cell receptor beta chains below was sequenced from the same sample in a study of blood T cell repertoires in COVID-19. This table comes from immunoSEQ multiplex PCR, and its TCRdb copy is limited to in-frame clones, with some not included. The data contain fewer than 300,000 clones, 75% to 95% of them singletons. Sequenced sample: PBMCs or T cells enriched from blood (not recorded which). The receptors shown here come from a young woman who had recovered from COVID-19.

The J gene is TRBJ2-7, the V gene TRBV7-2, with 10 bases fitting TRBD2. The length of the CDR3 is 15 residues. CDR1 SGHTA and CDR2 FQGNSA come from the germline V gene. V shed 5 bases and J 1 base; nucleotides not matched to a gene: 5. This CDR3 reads CASSPLLAGSYEQYF. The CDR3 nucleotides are TGTGCCAGCAGCCCCTTACTAGCGGGATCCTACGAGCAGTACTTC. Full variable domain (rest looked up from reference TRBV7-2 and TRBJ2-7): GAGVSQSPSNKVTEKGKDVELRCDPISGHTALYWYRQSLGQGLEFLIYFQGNSAPDKSGLPSDRFSAERTGGSVSTLTIQRTQQEDSAVYLCASSPLLAGSYEQYFGPGTRLTVT.

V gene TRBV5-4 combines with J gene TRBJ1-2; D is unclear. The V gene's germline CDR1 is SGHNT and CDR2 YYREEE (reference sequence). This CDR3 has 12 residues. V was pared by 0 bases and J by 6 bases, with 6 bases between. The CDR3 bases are TGTGCCAGCAGCTTGGCCGAGCATGGCTACACCTTC. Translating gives CASSLAEHGYTF.

CDR3 nucleotides: TGTGCCAGCAGCGCTTATCAGGGGGCCAACTATGGCTACACCTTC. This encodes CASSAYQGANYGYTF. This chain uses TRBV28 with TRBJ1-2, with 8 bases matching TRBD1. CDR1 is MDHEN and CDR2 is SYDVKM in the germline V gene. V shed 6 bases, J shed 2 bases, and the junction held 8 bases outside the gene matches. The CDR3 runs 15 residues.

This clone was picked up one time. DNA of the CDR3: TGTGCCAGCTCACAGGGGAATGAGCAGTTCTTC. This codes for CASSQGNEQFF. The rearrangement joins TRBV18 to TRBJ2-1; D might be TRBD1 (5 bases). V was cut by 4 bases and J by 7 bases, with 5 bases left in between. CDR1 is KGHSH, CDR2 LQKENI, per germline. This CDR3 region has 11 residues.

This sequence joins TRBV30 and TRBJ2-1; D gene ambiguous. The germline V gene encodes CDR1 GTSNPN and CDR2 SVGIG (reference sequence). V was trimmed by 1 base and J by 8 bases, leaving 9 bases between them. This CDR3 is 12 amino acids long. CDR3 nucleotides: TGTGCCTGGAGTGAGTCAGGATATGAGCAGTTCTTC. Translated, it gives CAWSESGYEQFF.

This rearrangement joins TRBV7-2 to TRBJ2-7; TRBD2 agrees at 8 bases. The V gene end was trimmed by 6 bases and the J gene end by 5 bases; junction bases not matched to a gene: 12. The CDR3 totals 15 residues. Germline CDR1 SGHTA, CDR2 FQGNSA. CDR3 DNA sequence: TGTGCCAGCAGAACTTCTGCGGGAGGAAAAAACGAGCAGTACTTC. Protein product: CASRTSAGGKNEQYF.

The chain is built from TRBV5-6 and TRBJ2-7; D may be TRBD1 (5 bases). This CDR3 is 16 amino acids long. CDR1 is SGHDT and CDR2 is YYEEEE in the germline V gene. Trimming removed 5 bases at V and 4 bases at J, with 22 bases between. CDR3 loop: CASRKGPGRDEYEQYF. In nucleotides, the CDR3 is TGTGCCAGCAGGAAGGGGCCAGGGCGCGATGAATACGAGCAGTACTTC. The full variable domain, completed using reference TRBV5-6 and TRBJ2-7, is DAGVTQSPTHLIKTRGQQVTLRCSPKSGHDTVSWYQQALGQGPQFIFQYYEEEERQRGNFPDRFSGHQFPNYSSELNVNALLLGDSALYLCASRKGPGRDEYEQYFGPGTRLTVT.

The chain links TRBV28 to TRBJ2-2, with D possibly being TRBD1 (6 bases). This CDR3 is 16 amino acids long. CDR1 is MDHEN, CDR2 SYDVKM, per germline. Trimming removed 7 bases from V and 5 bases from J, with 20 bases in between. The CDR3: CASKQPTGHRTGELFF. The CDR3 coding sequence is TGTGCCAGCAAGCAACCCACGGGACACAGGACCGGGGAGCTGTTTTTT. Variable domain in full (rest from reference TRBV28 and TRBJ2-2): DVKVTQSSRYLVKRTGEKVFLECVQDMDHENMFWYRQDPGLGLRLIYFSYDVKMKEKGDIPEGYSVSREKKERFSLILESASTNQTSMYLCASKQPTGHRTGELFFGEGSRLTVL.

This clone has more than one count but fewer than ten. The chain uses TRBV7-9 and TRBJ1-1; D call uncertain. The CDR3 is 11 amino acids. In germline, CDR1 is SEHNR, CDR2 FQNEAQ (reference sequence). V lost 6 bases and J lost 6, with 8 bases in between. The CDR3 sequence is CASREQSEAFF. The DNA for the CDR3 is TGTGCCAGCAGGGAACAGTCTGAAGCTTTCTTT.

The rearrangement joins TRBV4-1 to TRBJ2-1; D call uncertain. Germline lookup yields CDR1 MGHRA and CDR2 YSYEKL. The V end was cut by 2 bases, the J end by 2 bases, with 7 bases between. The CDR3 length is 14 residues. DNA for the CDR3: TGCGCCAGCAGCCAAATTTCTCCCTACAATGAGCAGTTCTTC. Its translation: CASSQISPYNEQFF.

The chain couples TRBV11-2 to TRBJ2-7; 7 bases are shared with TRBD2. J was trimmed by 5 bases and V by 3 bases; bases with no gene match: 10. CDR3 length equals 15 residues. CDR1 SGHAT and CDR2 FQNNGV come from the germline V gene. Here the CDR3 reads CASSLDGRIIDEQYF. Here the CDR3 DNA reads TGTGCCAGCAGCTTGGACGGGAGGATAATCGACGAGCAGTACTTC.

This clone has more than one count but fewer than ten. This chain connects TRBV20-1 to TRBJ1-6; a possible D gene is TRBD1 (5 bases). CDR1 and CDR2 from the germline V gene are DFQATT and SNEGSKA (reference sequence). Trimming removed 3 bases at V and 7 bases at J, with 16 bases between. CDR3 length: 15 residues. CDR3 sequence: CSASESGRANSPLHF. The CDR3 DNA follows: TGCAGTGCTAGTGAATCTGGCAGGGCAAATTCACCCCTCCACTTT.

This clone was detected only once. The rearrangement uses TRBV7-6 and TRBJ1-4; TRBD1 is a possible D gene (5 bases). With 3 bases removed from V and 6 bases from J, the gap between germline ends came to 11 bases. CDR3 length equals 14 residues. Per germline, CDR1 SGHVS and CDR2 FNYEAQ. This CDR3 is CASSFRALDEKLFF. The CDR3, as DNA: TGTGCCAGCAGCTTCAGGGCGCTCGATGAAAAACTGTTTTTT.

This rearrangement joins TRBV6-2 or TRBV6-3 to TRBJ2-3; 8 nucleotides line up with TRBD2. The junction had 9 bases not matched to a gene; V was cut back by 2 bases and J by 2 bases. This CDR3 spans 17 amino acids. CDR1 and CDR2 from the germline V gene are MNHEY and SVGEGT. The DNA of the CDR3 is TGTGCCAGCAGTTACGGCGGGGGGAATAGGCCCACAGATACGCAGTATTTT. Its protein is CASSYGGGNRPTDTQYF.

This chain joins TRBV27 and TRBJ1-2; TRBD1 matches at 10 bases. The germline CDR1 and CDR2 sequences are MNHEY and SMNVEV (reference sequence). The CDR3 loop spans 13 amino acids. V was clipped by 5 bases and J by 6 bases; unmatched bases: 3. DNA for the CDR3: TGTGCCAGCAGTCTCGGGACAGGGGATGGCTACACCTTC. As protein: CASSLGTGDGYTF.

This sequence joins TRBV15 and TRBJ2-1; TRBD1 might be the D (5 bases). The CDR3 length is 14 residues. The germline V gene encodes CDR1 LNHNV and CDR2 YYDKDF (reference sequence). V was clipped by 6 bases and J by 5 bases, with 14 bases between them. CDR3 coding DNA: TGTGCCACCAGGTACAGGTCTAAACACAATGAGCAGTTCTTC. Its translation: CATRYRSKHNEQFF.

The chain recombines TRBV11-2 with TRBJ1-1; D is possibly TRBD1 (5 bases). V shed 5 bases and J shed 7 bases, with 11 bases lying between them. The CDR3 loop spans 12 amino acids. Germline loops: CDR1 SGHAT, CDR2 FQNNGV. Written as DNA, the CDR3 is TGTGCCAGCAGCCACCGGGGACTTGAAGCTTTCTTT. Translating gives CASSHRGLEAFF. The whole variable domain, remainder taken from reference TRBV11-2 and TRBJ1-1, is EAGVAQSPRYKIIEKRQSVAFWCNPISGHATLYWYQQILGQGPKLLIQFQNNGVVDDSQLPKDRFSAERLKGVDSTLKIQPAKLEDSAVYLCASSHRGLEAFFGQGTRLTVV.

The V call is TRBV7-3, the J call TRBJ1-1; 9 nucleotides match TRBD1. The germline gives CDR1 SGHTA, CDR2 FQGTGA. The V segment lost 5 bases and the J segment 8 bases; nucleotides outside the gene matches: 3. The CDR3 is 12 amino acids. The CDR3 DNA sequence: TGTGCCAGCAGCCACACAGGGGGCGAAGCTTTCTTT. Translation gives CASSHTGGEAFF. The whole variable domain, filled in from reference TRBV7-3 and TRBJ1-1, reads GAGVSQTPSNKVTEKGKYVELRCDPISGHTALYWYRQSLGQGPEFLIYFQGTGAADDSGLPNDRFFAVRPEGSVSTLKIQRTERGDSAVYLCASSHTGGEAFFGQGTRLTVV.

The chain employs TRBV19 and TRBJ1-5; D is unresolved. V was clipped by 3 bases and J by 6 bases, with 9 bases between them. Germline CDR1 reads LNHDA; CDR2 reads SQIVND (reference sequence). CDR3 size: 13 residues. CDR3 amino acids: CASSIAQVQPQHF. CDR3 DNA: TGTGCCAGTAGTATCGCTCAGGTTCAGCCCCAGCATTTT.

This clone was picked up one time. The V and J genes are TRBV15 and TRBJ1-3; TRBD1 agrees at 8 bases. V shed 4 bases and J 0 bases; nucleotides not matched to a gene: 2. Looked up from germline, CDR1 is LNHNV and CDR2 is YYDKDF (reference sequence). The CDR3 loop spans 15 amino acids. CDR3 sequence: CATSTGTGSGNTIYF. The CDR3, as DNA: TGTGCCACCAGCACGGGGACAGGCTCTGGAAACACCATATATTTT.

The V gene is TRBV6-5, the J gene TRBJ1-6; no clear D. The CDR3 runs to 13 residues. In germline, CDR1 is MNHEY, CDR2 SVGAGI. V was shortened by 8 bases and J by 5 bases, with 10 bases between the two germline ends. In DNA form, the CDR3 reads TGTGCCAGCCTGGGCCAGAATAATTCACCCCTCCACTTT. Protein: CASLGQNNSPLHF.